The 5 T cell receptor beta chains below were found in one sample sequenced in a study of OX40 agonist ivuxolimab in advanced cancers. Sequenced by immunoSEQ multiplex PCR; TCRdb stores in-frame clones only, minus some. The sample records over 65,000 clones, roughly 84% being singletons. This specimen consisted of CD4+ or CD8+ T cells sorted from blood, obtained in a trial of the OX40 agonist ivuxolimab. These receptors were taken from an adult with an advanced solid tumor such as melanoma, head and neck, liver or kidney cancer.

V usage is TRBV5-1 and J usage is TRBJ2-2; TRBD1 might be the D (6 bases). V lost 5 bases and J lost 1, with 12 bases in between. The CDR3 sequence is 15 residues long. Germline V gives CDR1 SGHRS, CDR2 YFSETQ. As DNA, the CDR3 is TGCGCCAGCAGGGGGGCGAACCAGAACACCGGGGAGCTGTTTTTT. Translating it yields CASRGANQNTGELFF.

The rearrangement joins TRBV4-2 to TRBJ2-7, with D unresolved. V lost 0 bases to trimming and J lost 2 bases, with 11 bases between them. Germline V lookup: CDR1 LGHNA, CDR2 YNFKEQ. This CDR3 comprises 15 residues. CDR3 in amino acids: CASSQDLLGAYEQYF. The CDR3 DNA is TGTGCCAGCAGCCAAGATCTTCTTGGGGCCTACGAGCAGTACTTC.

This chain uses TRBV27 with TRBJ1-5, with D possibly matching TRBD1 (5 bases). The V and J ends lost 5 bases and 4 bases respectively, with 9 bases between them. The CDR3 runs to 13 residues. Germline CDR1 and CDR2: MNHEY and SMNVEV (reference sequence). CDR3 amino acids: CASSMTVNQPQHF. CDR3 nucleotide sequence: TGTGCCAGCAGTATGACAGTAAATCAGCCCCAGCATTTT.

V is TRBV28 and J is TRBJ1-1; 7 bases match TRBD1. Germline V lookup: CDR1 MDHEN, CDR2 SYDVKM. The J segment lost 6 bases and the V segment lost 7 bases, leaving 8 bases of the junction unmatched. The CDR3 runs 13 residues. The CDR3 DNA follows: TGTGCCAGCACTTCCGGTCAGGGGGCTGAAGCTTTCTTT. Amino acids: CASTSGQGAEAFF.

V usage is TRBV30 and J usage is TRBJ1-5; 10 nucleotides match TRBD1. V was pared by 0 bases and J by 6 bases, with 8 bases of the junction left unmatched. Germline CDR1 is GTSNPN and CDR2 is SVGIG (reference sequence). The CDR3 is 16 residues long. In DNA form, the CDR3 reads TGTGCCTGGAGTGTACGGGGACAGGGGAGGTTTCAGCCCCAGCATTTT. Amino acid sequence: CAWSVRGQGRFQPQHF.